Each of the 7 T cell receptor beta chains below was sequenced from the same sample in a study of memory B cells and T cells in multiple sclerosis. After stimulus-free culture, autoproliferating CFSE-dim and non-proliferating CFSE-high T cells were sequenced separately. Replicate wells were pooled after around seven days of stimulus-free culture of roughly 5x10^7 CFSE-labeled PBMCs. Their antigens are not known. Data came from immunoSEQ multiplex PCR; TCRdb stores just in-frame clones and leaves some out. The repertoire holds 25,000 to 35,000 clones, with roughly 83% as singletons. The material sequenced was PBMCs from blood kept in culture. Source of these receptors: a human donor with multiple sclerosis.

This clone was seen only a few times. V gene TRBV6-5 combines with J gene TRBJ1-2; D gene uncertain. CDR3 size: 14 residues. Per the germline V gene, CDR1 is MNHEY and CDR2 is SVGAGI. V lost 6 bases to trimming and J lost 4 bases, with 15 bases between them. The CDR3 reads CASRRLGDGYGYTF. The CDR3 DNA follows: TGTGCCAGCAGACGCCTAGGCGACGGCTATGGCTACACCTTC.

The CDR3 region has the DNA TGCACCAGCAGCGCGACCCGTTTGTGCCAAAGTCGGGCCAACGTCCTGACTTTC. Amino acid sequence: CTSSATRLCQSRANVLTF. The chain joins TRBV1 to TRBJ2-6. TRBV1 is a pseudogene locus. This CDR3 has 18 amino acids.

This chain connects TRBV7-3 to TRBJ2-3; D gene uncertain. Trimming removed 2 bases from V and 4 bases from J, with 13 bases in between. Germline V lookup: CDR1 SGHTA, CDR2 FQGTGA. This CDR3 is built from 15 residues. Here the CDR3 DNA reads TGTGCCAGCAGCTTACGCTTCGGGCCCTCAGATACGCAGTATTTT. Translated: CASSLRFGPSDTQYF.

This chain connects TRBV7-2 to TRBJ1-2; D call uncertain. This CDR3 comprises 12 residues. V dropped 1 base and J dropped 4 bases, with 4 bases sitting between them. Germline values: CDR1 SGHTA, CDR2 FQGNSA. CDR3 residues: CASSLGGYGYTF. Here the CDR3 DNA reads TGTGCCAGCAGCTTAGGTGGCTATGGCTACACCTTC.

This clone was observed once. V gene TRBV5-1 combines with J gene TRBJ2-2, with 9 bases matching TRBD1. J gave up 3 bases and V 0 bases, and 0 bases lay outside the gene matches. The CDR3 sequence is 15 residues long. The germline V gene encodes CDR1 SGHRS and CDR2 YFSETQ. CDR3 amino acids: CASSLGQGDTGELFF. The DNA for the CDR3 is TGCGCCAGCAGCTTGGGACAGGGGGACACCGGGGAGCTGTTTTTT.

Points on this clone: This sample includes further DNA sequences coding for the same CDR3. The chain carries TRBV9 and TRBJ2-2, with 14 nucleotides matching TRBD2. In germline, CDR1 is SGDLS, CDR2 YYNGEE. J was trimmed by 7 bases and V by 3 bases; bases with no gene match: 17. The CDR3 is made up of 20 amino acids. The CDR3 region has the DNA TGTGCCAGCAGCGCCATTCCTTCGGGACTAGCGGGGGCTATCCGCGGGGAGCTGTTTTTT. Protein: CASSAIPSGLAGAIRGELFF.

The V and J genes are TRBV11-3 and TRBJ2-1, with TRBD2 matching 7 bases. Germline CDR1 and CDR2: SGHNT and YENEEA. The CDR3 runs to 15 residues. Trimming cost V 2 bases and J 4 bases; bases outside gene matches: 5. Written as DNA, the CDR3 is TGTGCCAGCAGCTTAAGTTCTAGCGGTTACAATGAGCAGTTCTTC. Residues: CASSLSSSGYNEQFF.